A single sample is the source of the 29 T cell receptor beta chains below, sequenced in a study of cytomegalovirus exposure and HLA in healthy donors. Researchers ran the PCR with 60 Vbeta and 13 Jbeta primers. Generated by immunoSEQ multiplex PCR, the TCRdb table keeps only in-frame clones and is missing some. Of around 150,000 clones listed, around 73% are singletons. Sequencing was carried out using PBMCs. These receptor sequences come from a male donor in good health and CMV-seronegative.

The rearrangement joins TRBV28 to TRBJ1-5; 9 nucleotides align to TRBD1. J gave up 7 bases and V 3 bases, and 13 bases lay outside the gene matches. CDR3 length equals 17 residues. CDR1 is MDHEN and CDR2 is SYDVKM in the germline V gene. CDR3 in DNA: TGTGCCAGCAGTTTTCGCAACTACAGGGGGCGCGGACAGCCCCAGCATTTT. It yields the protein CASSFRNYRGRGQPQHF.

The J gene is TRBJ2-1, the V gene TRBV19; 8 nucleotides match TRBD1. This CDR3 has 17 residues. Per the germline V gene, CDR1 is LNHDA and CDR2 is SQIVND (reference sequence). The V segment lost 1 base and the J segment 0 bases; nucleotides outside the gene matches: 5. CDR3 amino acids: CASSIVAGGNSYNEQFF. CDR3 sequence (DNA): TGTGCCAGTAGTATAGTGGCAGGGGGCAACTCCTACAATGAGCAGTTCTTC.

The chain employs TRBV5-8 and TRBJ2-2; D might be TRBD1 (6 bases). Germline-derived CDR1 and CDR2 are SGHTS and YDEGEE. The CDR3 length is 17 residues. V was cut by 0 bases and J by 0 bases, with 12 bases left in between. CDR3 in amino acids: CASSLAQQGPNTGELFF. The CDR3 DNA is TGTGCCAGCAGCTTGGCCCAGCAGGGGCCGAACACCGGGGAGCTGTTTTTT.

Only a few counts were recorded for this clone. The chain is built from TRBV6-5 and TRBJ1-3; maybe TRBD1 (5 bases). The CDR3 runs to 15 residues. The germline CDR1 and CDR2 sequences are MNHEY and SVGAGI. V lost 6 bases, J lost 4 bases, and 16 bases lay in between. CDR3 coding DNA: TGTGCCAGCAGCCCCATCGCAGGGCAAGGAAACACCATATATTTT. Protein product: CASSPIAGQGNTIYF.

The chain employs TRBV27 and TRBJ2-3, with D tentatively TRBD2 (7 bases). Per germline, CDR1 MNHEY and CDR2 SMNVEV (reference sequence). Trimming took 4 bases from V and 3 from J, leaving 11 bases between them. The CDR3 covers 14 residues. In nucleotides, the CDR3 is TGTGCCAGCAGTTGGGGGGGGGCAACAGATACGCAGTATTTT. This codes for CASSWGGATDTQYF.

V gene TRBV7-3 combines with J gene TRBJ2-1, with D possibly matching TRBD2 (6 bases). V was clipped by 5 bases and J by 5 bases, with 13 bases between them. This CDR3 contains 14 residues. Germline CDR1 is SGHTA and CDR2 is FQGTGA. The CDR3 region has the DNA TGTGCCAGCAGCGCCTATAGCGGTGACAATGAGCAGTTCTTC. Translated: CASSAYSGDNEQFF.

This chain links TRBV9 with TRBJ2-5; D remains unclear. Germline V gene lookup returns CDR1 SGDLS and CDR2 YYNGEE. The CDR3 loop spans 13 amino acids. Trimming took 0 bases from V and 5 from J, leaving 8 bases between them. For the CDR3, the DNA is TGTGCCAGCAGCGTAGTTGGTAGTGAGACCCAGTACTTC. It yields the protein CASSVVGSETQYF. Combining the CDR3 with reference TRBV9 and TRBJ2-5 gives the whole variable domain DSGVTQTPKHLITATGQRVTLRCSPRSGDLSVYWYQQSLDQGLQFLIQYYNGEERAKGNILERFSAQQFPDLHSELNLSSLELGDSALYFCASSVVGSETQYFGPGTRLLVL.

The V call is TRBV14, the J call TRBJ1-2; TRBD1 is a possible D gene (5 bases). CDR1 and CDR2 from the germline V gene are SGHDN and FVKESK. This CDR3 has 13 residues. V lost 1 base, J lost 3 bases, and 6 bases lay in between. The CDR3 is CASSQGTHYGYTF. In DNA form, the CDR3 reads TGTGCCAGCAGCCAAGGGACACACTATGGCTACACCTTC.

The chain recombines TRBV4-1 with TRBJ2-7; D perhaps matches TRBD1 (6 bases). Germline V gene sequence: CDR1 MGHRA, CDR2 YSYEKL. The CDR3 extends over 17 amino acids. V dropped 1 base and J dropped 5 bases, with 21 bases sitting between them. CDR3 DNA: TGCGCCAGCAGCCAAGTAGTCGCGGTGGGACAAAGGGACGAGCAGTACTTC. Its translation: CASSQVVAVGQRDEQYF.

This clone occurred a few times. J is TRBJ2-3 and V is TRBV20-1; perhaps TRBD2 as D (6 bases). The CDR3 is made up of 11 amino acids. Germline CDR1 reads DFQATT; CDR2 reads SNEGSKA (reference sequence). V lost 6 bases and J lost 5, with 9 bases in between. CDR3 in DNA: TGCAGTGCGCTTAGCGGAGATACGCAGTATTTT. Protein product: CSALSGDTQYF.

CDR3: CASSPGHGNTEAFF. CDR3 sequence (DNA): TGTGCCAGCAGCCCCGGACACGGGAACACTGAAGCTTTCTTT. This sequence joins TRBV7-8 and TRBJ1-1; possible D gene TRBD1, 5 bases. This CDR3 contains 14 residues. The V end lost 5 bases, the J end lost 1 base, and 11 bases lay between the germline ends. Germline V gene lookup returns CDR1 SGHVS and CDR2 FQNEAQ.

This rearrangement joins TRBV10-3 to TRBJ1-1, with 7 bases that match TRBD1. The CDR3 totals 12 residues. The germline V gene encodes CDR1 ENHRY and CDR2 SYGVKD. V lost 4 bases and J lost 5; bases outside the gene matches: 1. The CDR3 protein is CAISVGQTEAFF. CDR3 coding DNA: TGTGCCATCAGTGTGGGACAGACTGAAGCTTTCTTT.

V and J are TRBV21-1 and TRBJ2-3; TRBD2, the D gene given by the table, was not confirmed from the DNA. TRBV21-1 is noted as a pseudogene. The CDR3 sequence is 16 residues long. DNA for the CDR3: TGTGCCAGCAGCAAAGCCGGCAGGGAGGGGACAGATACGCAGTATTTT. Translation: CASSKAGREGTDTQYF.

In nucleotides, the CDR3 is TGTGCCAGCAGCCGTGTAAGGGGGACTGAAGCTTTCTTT. Its translation is CASSRVRGTEAFF. This chain connects TRBV5-8 to TRBJ1-1, with D perhaps matching TRBD1 (6 bases). CDR1 is SGHTS and CDR2 is YDEGEE in the germline V gene. The CDR3 is 13 amino acids. Between the trimmed V and J ends, which lost 4 bases and 5 bases, there was a span of 12 bases.

The gene calls are TRBV6-1 and TRBJ2-7; TRBD2 aligns across 9 bases. This CDR3 has 14 amino acids. V trimming: 6 bases; J trimming: 0 bases; junction bases outside the gene matches: 3. From germline, CDR1 is MNHNS and CDR2 SASEGT. CDR3 loop: CASSSSGVSYEQYF. CDR3 coding DNA: TGTGCCAGCAGCTCTAGCGGGGTCTCCTACGAGCAGTACTTC.

CDR3 protein: CASSLQGVGEQYF. The CDR3 DNA reads TGTGCCAGCAGCCTACAGGGGGTTGGCGAGCAGTACTTC. V is TRBV7-3 and J is TRBJ2-7; 8 nucleotides align to TRBD1. V lost 5 bases to trimming and J lost 6 bases; unmatched junction nucleotides: 6. The CDR3 covers 13 residues. The germline V gene has CDR1 SGHTA and CDR2 FQGTGA.

The chain recombines TRBV7-2 with TRBJ2-1; 9 bases align to TRBD2. CDR1 and CDR2 (germline): SGHTA, FQGNSA. Losses at the gene ends were 1 base for V and 10 bases for J; bases not matched to a gene: 8. The CDR3 has 15 amino acids. Written as DNA, the CDR3 is TGTGCCAGCAGCTTAGAGTTAGCGGGGGAGGGGGAGCAGTTCTTC. Translating it yields CASSLELAGEGEQFF.

The rearrangement uses TRBV10-1 and TRBJ1-6; TRBD1 matches at 7 bases. Trimming took 8 bases from V and 1 from J; bases not matched to a gene: 11. Germline CDR1 WNHNN, CDR2 SYGVQD (reference sequence). The CDR3 sequence is 17 residues long. The CDR3 DNA reads as TGCGCCAGCGGCCCCAGACAGGGAGGATCCTATAATTCACCCCTCCACTTT. Amino acid sequence: CASGPRQGGSYNSPLHF.

J is TRBJ1-2 and V is TRBV10-3; D may be TRBD1 (5 bases). The germline gives CDR1 ENHRY, CDR2 SYGVKD. Trimming removed 4 bases from V and 0 bases from J, with 12 bases in between. The CDR3 runs to 15 residues. CDR3 in DNA: TGTGCCATCAGTGGGGGGGGAACCTCTAACTATGGCTACACCTTC. Its translation is CAISGGGTSNYGYTF.

This clone was seen once. The CDR3, as DNA: TGCGCCAGCAGCCAAGAGGGTCAGGGGGCTCCTGGAAACACCATATATTTT. Its protein is CASSQEGQGAPGNTIYF. The rearrangement joins TRBV4-3 to TRBJ1-3; the match to TRBD1 covers 8 bases. The CDR3 consists of 17 residues. CDR1 is LGHNA, CDR2 YSLEER, per germline. V dropped 0 bases and J dropped 2; count of bases not matched to a gene: 6.

This chain uses TRBV5-6 with TRBJ1-1, with D tentatively TRBD1 (6 bases). The CDR3 covers 12 residues. V dropped 4 bases and J dropped 11 bases, with 15 bases sitting between them. Germline lookup yields CDR1 SGHDT and CDR2 YYEEEE. The CDR3 reads CASSAGQSGAFF. DNA of the CDR3: TGTGCCAGCAGCGCAGGACAGTCTGGGGCTTTCTTT.

The V call is TRBV2, the J call TRBJ2-3; 10 bases are shared with TRBD2. The CDR3 length is 14 residues. V was clipped by 6 bases and J by 2 bases; unmatched bases: 2. The germline gives CDR1 SNHLY, CDR2 FYNNEI. The CDR3 coding sequence is TGTGCCAGCAGCCTAGCGGGGGCCACAGATACGCAGTATTTT. Its protein is CASSLAGATDTQYF. Together with reference TRBV2 and TRBJ2-3, the CDR3 gives the full variable domain: EPEVTQTPSHQVTQMGQEVILRCVPISNHLYFYWYRQILGQKVEFLVSFYNNEISEKSEIFDDQFSVERPDGSNFTLKIRSTKLEDSAMYFCASSLAGATDTQYFGPGTRLTVL.

The chain carries TRBV5-5 and TRBJ1-1; perhaps TRBD1 as D (6 bases). CDR1 SGHKS and CDR2 YYEKEE come from the germline V gene (reference sequence). The CDR3 has 12 amino acids. Trimming pared 0 bases from V and 7 bases from J, leaving 7 bases between. CDR3 protein: CASSLDRDEAFF. The CDR3 nucleotides read TGTGCCAGCAGCTTGGACAGGGATGAAGCTTTCTTT.

The V call is TRBV19, the J call TRBJ2-7; TRBD1 agrees at 9 bases. The CDR3 is 15 amino acids. The V and J ends lost 8 bases and 2 bases, in that order; junction bases with no gene match: 10. Germline V gene sequence: CDR1 LNHDA, CDR2 SQIVND (reference sequence). CDR3 bases: TGTGCCAGTCAATTTTCCGGGACAGGGCCCTACGAGCAGTACTTC. Protein product: CASQFSGTGPYEQYF.

The chain recombines TRBV19 with TRBJ1-2; a possible D gene is TRBD1 (5 bases). With 1 base removed from V and 4 bases from J, the gap between germline ends came to 13 bases. CDR1 is LNHDA and CDR2 is SQIVND in the germline V gene (reference sequence). The CDR3 consists of 15 residues. Written as DNA, the CDR3 is TGTGCCAGTAGTATAGCCCAGGGAGGGGCCTATGGCTACACCTTC. It specifies CASSIAQGGAYGYTF. Looking up the rest from reference TRBV19 and TRBJ1-2 gives the full variable domain: DGGITQSPKYLFRKEGQNVTLSCEQNLNHDAMYWYRQDPGQGLRLIYYSQIVNDFQKGDIAEGYSVSREKKESFPLTVTSAQKNPTAFYLCASSIAQGGAYGYTFGSGTRLTVV.

The gene calls are TRBV7-8 and TRBJ2-2; tentatively, D is TRBD2 (7 bases). V was pared by 0 bases and J by 2 bases, with 10 bases between. Germline CDR1 is SGHVS and CDR2 is FQNEAQ. This CDR3 comprises 16 residues. This CDR3 reads CASSLAGGGNTGELFF. CDR3 DNA sequence: TGTGCCAGCAGCTTAGCCGGCGGGGGCAACACCGGGGAGCTGTTTTTT. Together with reference TRBV7-8 and TRBJ2-2, the CDR3 gives the full variable domain: GAGVSQSPRYKVAKRGQDVALRCDPISGHVSLFWYQQALGQGPEFLTYFQNEAQLDKSGLPSDRFFAERPEGSVSTLKIQRTQQEDSAVYLCASSLAGGGNTGELFFGEGSRLTVL.

This clone was detected a few times. The gene calls are TRBV5-1 and TRBJ2-7; 7 bases line up with TRBD1. The CDR3 runs 14 residues. Germline V lookup: CDR1 SGHRS, CDR2 YFSETQ. V was pared by 4 bases and J by 2 bases, with 6 bases of the junction left unmatched. The CDR3 bases are TGCGCCAGCAGCACGACAGGGCCAACCTACGAGCAGTACTTC. It codes for CASSTTGPTYEQYF.

The genes are TRBV4-2 and TRBJ2-7, with TRBD2 matching over 9 bases. Germline trimming cut 0 bases from V and 2 bases from J; bases unmatched to any gene: 11. Germline-derived CDR1 and CDR2 are LGHNA and YNFKEQ. The CDR3 has 18 residues. CDR3 nucleotide sequence: TGTGCCAGCAGCCAAGAGTCACCCGCTAGCGGGAACACCTACGAGCAGTACTTC. It yields the protein CASSQESPASGNTYEQYF.

The V gene is TRBV5-1, the J gene TRBJ2-1; 9 bases align to TRBD2. V shed 4 bases and J 5 bases; nucleotides not matched to a gene: 4. The CDR3 consists of 14 residues. CDR1 and CDR2 from the germline V gene are SGHRS and YFSETQ. The CDR3 spells CASSPTSGNNEQFF. CDR3 bases: TGCGCCAGCAGCCCGACTAGCGGCAACAATGAGCAGTTCTTC.